This section outlines one TCR beta chain sequence together with its context. The antigen remains undetermined. The source of the sample is a study of shared clonotypes between healthy human individuals. General observations from the study: Researchers found naive subsets generally carried larger estimated richness than memory subsets.

Trimming took off 3 bases at V and 5 bases at J, with 11 bases between the two ends. Looked up from germline, CDR1 is SGDLS and CDR2 is YYNGEE. The CDR3 runs to 13 residues. Produced via immunoSEQ multiplex PCR; TCRdb's table is partial and in-frame only. Of about 600,000 clones listed, around 97% are singletons. V gene TRBV9 combines with J gene TRBJ1-2; D is perhaps TRBD1 (6 bases). The source material was naive CD4+ T cells sorted from blood. Subset: CD45RA+ positively selected. This receptor was taken from a woman in her 30s in good health. The CDR3 DNA follows: TGTGCCAGCAGCGCACCAACAGGGTATGGCTACACCTTC. Its protein is CASSAPTGYGYTF.